The next 12 T cell receptor beta chains were all read from a single sample in a study of vaccination and CD4 T cells after COVID-19. The treatment: approximately 9-day PBMC culture with coronavirus spike peptide pools or control peptides (ViraFEST assay). The Oncomine TCR Beta short-read assay sequenced DNA from cultured CD4+ T cells. TCRdb re-called the PCR reads through MiXCR, storing one row per CDR3 protein. Altogether about 20,000 distinct CDR3 sequences are present, around 55% being singletons, with the ten largest covering around 7.5%. No antigen is known for these receptors. Sample: CD4+ T cells from blood, cultured in vitro. The receptors were gathered from a human donor who had recovered from COVID-19.

In nucleotides, the CDR3 is TGCGCCAGCAGTTCACAGGGAGGGGTAGAGACCCAGTACTTC. Its translation is CASSSQGGVETQYF. V and J are TRBV10-2 and TRBJ2-5; tentatively, D is TRBD2 (7 bases). Germline CDR1 is WSHSY and CDR2 is SAAADI. Trimming removed 5 bases from V and 4 bases from J, with 14 bases in between. The CDR3 totals 14 residues.

This chain uses TRBV19 with TRBJ2-3; D might be TRBD2 (6 bases). With 6 bases removed from V and 5 bases from J, the gap between germline ends came to 12 bases. The CDR3 length is 13 residues. Looked up from germline, CDR1 is LNHDA and CDR2 is SQIVND (reference sequence). The CDR3 sequence is CASSGAGQDTQYF. The CDR3 bases are TGTGCCAGTAGCGGCGCGGGGCAAGATACGCAGTATTTT.

The gene calls are TRBV20-1 and TRBJ2-5, with unresolved D. Trimming cost V 0 bases and J 0 bases, with 11 bases left between them. CDR1 and CDR2 (germline): DFQATT, SNEGSKA (reference sequence). The CDR3 loop spans 15 amino acids. CDR3 in amino acids: CSARDQSQNQETQYF. The CDR3, as DNA: TGCAGTGCTAGAGATCAGAGCCAGAACCAAGAGACCCAGTACTTC.

Worth noting for this clonotype: One junction end does not reproduce the germline sequence, and a read error may be involved. V usage is TRBV20-1 and J usage is TRBJ1-5, with 9 bases aligning to TRBD1. Germline V lookup: CDR1 DFQATT, CDR2 SNEGSKA (reference sequence). The CDR3 spans 16 residues. Written as DNA, the CDR3 is TGCTGTGCTAGAACAGGGGGCGCATTCGCCAATCAGCCCCAGCATTTT. Protein sequence: CCARTGGAFANQPQHF.

This clonotype appeared a few times. V gene TRBV6-5 combines with J gene TRBJ1-5; TRBD1 agrees at 9 bases. The CDR3 length is 17 residues. V dropped 4 bases and J dropped 4; count of bases not matched to a gene: 11. Germline V CDR1 and CDR2: MNHEY, SVGAGI. The CDR3 DNA follows: TGTGCCAGCAGTTTGCCCGGACAGGGGACCGGAAATCAGCCCCAGCATTTT. This codes for CASSLPGQGTGNQPQHF.

This clonotype was detected only a few times. The chain employs TRBV19 and TRBJ2-5; D is perhaps TRBD2 (7 bases). The V and J ends lost 6 bases and 5 bases respectively, with 22 bases between them. Germline V gives CDR1 LNHDA, CDR2 SQIVND (reference sequence). CDR3 length: 16 residues. The CDR3 loop is CASSPSVGGLGETQYF. In DNA, the CDR3 is TGTGCCAGTAGCCCCTCTGTCGGGGGGCTAGGTGAGACCCAGTACTTC.

The J gene is TRBJ1-6, the V gene TRBV20-1, with 9 bases fitting TRBD1. Germline loops: CDR1 DFQATT, CDR2 SNEGSKA (reference sequence). The trim removed 6 bases at V and 7 bases at J, leaving 7 bases unmatched. There are 14 residues in the CDR3. In DNA form, the CDR3 reads TGCAGTGCAACTATCGGACAGGGGAATTCACCCCTCCACTTT. Translated, it gives CSATIGQGNSPLHF.

This clonotype appeared a single time. V is TRBV4-2 and J is TRBJ1-2; possibly TRBD1 for D (6 bases). The CDR3 is 18 amino acids. CDR1 LGHNA and CDR2 YNFKEQ come from the germline V gene. Deletions cut 0 bases from V and 6 bases from J, with 23 bases between. The CDR3 here is CASSQDSFRGSTGNGYTF. CDR3 in DNA: TGTGCCAGCAGCCAAGATAGTTTTAGGGGGTCCACAGGGAATGGCTACACCTTC.

In its sample, this clonotype was seen a few times. The rearrangement joins TRBV7-9 to TRBJ2-2; unclear D gene. V was cut by 7 bases and J by 0 bases, with 6 bases left in between. In germline, CDR1 is SEHNR, CDR2 FQNEAQ (reference sequence). This CDR3 comprises 13 residues. In nucleotides, the CDR3 is TGTGCCAGCAAGGAGACGAACACCGGGGAGCTGTTTTTT. Translating it yields CASKETNTGELFF.

The table lists this clonotype with a few counts. V is TRBV6-5 and J is TRBJ1-2; no reliable D call. Germline V gene lookup returns CDR1 MNHEY and CDR2 SVGAGI. Trimming cost V 1 base and J 7 bases, with 19 bases left between them. CDR3 size: 16 residues. CDR3 protein: CASSYYGRSTERGYTF. CDR3 bases: TGTGCCAGCAGTTACTACGGACGTAGTACAGAGCGTGGCTACACCTTC.

This sequence joins TRBV6-1 and TRBJ1-5, with D possibly TRBD1 on 6 matching bases. Germline CDR1 reads MNHNS; CDR2 reads SASEGT. Trimming removed 6 bases from V and 1 base from J, with 13 bases in between. There are 15 residues in the CDR3. In DNA form, the CDR3 reads TGTGCCAGCAGGACCGCAGGGGTAAGCAATCAGCCCCAGCATTTT. Its translation: CASRTAGVSNQPQHF.

The chain has TRBV30 and TRBJ2-2; D may be TRBD2 (6 bases). The germline V gene encodes CDR1 GTSNPN and CDR2 SVGIG (reference sequence). This CDR3 contains 13 residues. V was shortened by 4 bases and J by 7 bases, with 13 bases between the two germline ends. The CDR3 region has the DNA TGTGCCTGGACCCCCGGGAGCCACGGGGAGCTGTTTTTT. Encoded protein: CAWTPGSHGELFF.